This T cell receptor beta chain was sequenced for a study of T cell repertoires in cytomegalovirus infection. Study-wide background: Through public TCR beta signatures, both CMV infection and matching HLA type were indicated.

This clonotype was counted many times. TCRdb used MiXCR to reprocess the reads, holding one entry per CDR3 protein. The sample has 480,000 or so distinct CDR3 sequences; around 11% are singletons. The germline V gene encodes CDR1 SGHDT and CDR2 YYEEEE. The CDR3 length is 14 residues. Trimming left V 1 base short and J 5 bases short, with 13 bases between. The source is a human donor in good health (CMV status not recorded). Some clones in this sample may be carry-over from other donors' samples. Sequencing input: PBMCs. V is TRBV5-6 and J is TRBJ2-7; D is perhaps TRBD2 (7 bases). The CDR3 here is CASSLRGAVNEQYF. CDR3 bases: TGTGCCAGCAGCTTGCGGGGGGCGGTGAACGAGCAGTACTTC.